These T cell receptor beta chains were read from a single sample in a study of cytomegalovirus exposure and HLA in healthy donors. Clones were read by immunoSEQ multiplex PCR, and TCRdb kept only the in-frame ones, dropping some. The top ten clones hold around 1% of a sample with some 310,000 clones, approximately 85% of them seen once. What was sequenced was PBMCs. These receptors were obtained from a young man in good health and CMV-seronegative. CDR3s include the opening cysteine and the closing phenylalanine or tryptophan. The D gene is left open where the match is weak. Where a row states a size, it is once, few, many or the class of an expanded clone; other rows omit it.

j_call clone_size d_call v_call cdr3_nt cdr3_aa
TRBJ2-3 few . TRBV7-9 TGTGCCAGCAGCTCCTCCGCGCGGGGAAATACGCAGTATTTT CASSSSARGNTQYF
TRBJ2-1 . TRBD1 TRBV4-1 TGCGCCAGCAGCTTACAGGGGGCCGGTGAGCAGTTCTTC CASSLQGAGEQFF
TRBJ2-7 . TRBD1 TRBV18 TGTGCCAGCTCACCACCGAGGGGGCAGGGGACCTACGAGCAGTACTTC CASSPPRGQGTYEQYF
TRBJ1-2 . . TRBV29-1 TGCAGCGTTGGGCCCAACTATGGCTACACCTTC CSVGPNYGYTF
TRBJ2-3 . TRBD2 TRBV5-1 TGCGCCAGCAGCTTGGCGGTACTAGCGGGGGAAGATACGCAGTATTTT CASSLAVLAGEDTQYF
TRBJ1-1 few TRBD1 TRBV12-5 TGTGCTAGTGGTTTGGCAGGGGGAAGCACTGAAGCTTTCTTT CASGLAGGSTEAFF
TRBJ2-3 . . TRBV30 TGTGCCTGGATAAGAGGGCGCACAGATACGCAGTATTTT CAWIRGRTDTQYF
TRBJ2-7 . TRBD1 TRBV5-1 TGCGCCAGCAGCTTGGCGGGACAGGAAACCTACGAGCAGTACTTC CASSLAGQETYEQYF
TRBJ1-6 . TRBD1 TRBV7-9 TGTGCCAGCAGCTTAGTTGGGACAGGAAATTCACCCCTCCACTTT CASSLVGTGNSPLHF
TRBJ2-5 . . TRBV29-1 TGCAGCGTTGAAGTGGGGGGAGAGACCCAGTACTTC CSVEVGGETQYF
TRBJ2-3 . TRBD1 TRBV6-1 TGTGCCAGCAGATCCAGGGGGTCCTACACAGATACGCAGTATTTT CASRSRGSYTDTQYF
TRBJ1-1 . . TRBV7-9 TGTGCCAGCAGCTTTGAGCCCCCTGAAGCTTTCTTT CASSFEPPEAFF
TRBJ1-2 once TRBD1 TRBV6-5 TGTGCCAGCAGTTATGACAGGGGCTATGGCTACACCTTC CASSYDRGYGYTF
TRBJ1-1 . . TRBV5-1 TGCGCCAGCAGCTTGGGAGGGAGTGCCATGAACACTGAAGCTTTCTTT CASSLGGSAMNTEAFF
TRBJ2-6 . . TRBV5-1 TGCGCCAGCAGCACAGGGCTCTCTGGGGCCAACGTCCTGACTTTC CASSTGLSGANVLTF
TRBJ2-5 . . TRBV20-1 TGCAGTGTTACCCCAGAAGAGACCCAGTACTTC CSVTPEETQYF
TRBJ2-5 . TRBD2 TRBV9 TGTGCCAGCAGCGATACAGCGGGGGACCTGGGAGAGACCCAGTACTTC CASSDTAGDLGETQYF
TRBJ1-2 . TRBD1 TRBV29-1 TGCAGCGTTGGGCCCTCACCAGGGGGCTATGGCTACACCTTC CSVGPSPGGYGYTF
TRBJ1-2 . . TRBV6-4 TGTGCCAGCATCCTTTGGACAGCCGCTAACTATGGCTACACCTTC CASILWTAANYGYTF
TRBJ2-5 . TRBD2 TRBV6-1 TGTGCCAGCATCCTGACTAGCGGGGCCGAAGAGACCCAGTACTTC CASILTSGAEETQYF
TRBJ1-2 . TRBD1 TRBV5-1 TGCGCCAGCAGCCACCCCCAGGACAGGCCCAACTATGGCTACACCTTC CASSHPQDRPNYGYTF
TRBJ1-4 . TRBD1 TRBV27 TGTGCCAGCAGTCAAGGACAGGGGGGACCTCTTGAAAAACTGTTTTTT CASSQGQGGPLEKLFF
TRBJ2-1 . . TRBV5-1 TGCGCCAGCAGCTTGGTTAGTGGTCCTTACAATGAGCAGTTCTTC CASSLVSGPYNEQFF
TRBJ1-1 once TRBD1 TRBV5-1 TGCGCCAGCAGCATTTTACAGGGGCCGGGACCTGAAGCTTTCTTT CASSILQGPGPEAFF
TRBJ2-7 . TRBD1 TRBV6-5 TGTGCCAGCAGTTACTCGTTGACAGGGGTGCAGTACTTC CASSYSLTGVQYF
TRBJ2-7 . . TRBV19 TGTGCCAGTAGTCCGACGACGGGAGTAAGCGAGCAGTACTTC CASSPTTGVSEQYF
TRBJ2-3 . . TRBV30 TGTGCCTGGAGTCCCCGCGCGGGCACAGATACGCAGTATTTT CAWSPRAGTDTQYF
TRBJ2-7 . TRBD1 TRBV27 TGTGCCAGCAGTTTATGGGACAGGTCAGGCTACGAGCAGTACTTC CASSLWDRSGYEQYF
TRBJ2-3 . TRBD1 TRBV5-1 TGCGCCAGCAGCGGTGGACAGGGAGTGAAGAAAAGAGATACGCAGTATTTT CASSGGQGVKKRDTQYF
TRBJ1-5 . TRBD1 TRBV18 TGTGCCAGCTCACCGGGACAGGATCAGCCCCAGCATTTT CASSPGQDQPQHF
TRBJ1-1 . TRBD1 TRBV19 TGTGCCAGTAGTATCCGACAGGGGGCGCTGATCCCTGAAGCTTTCTTT CASSIRQGALIPEAFF
TRBJ2-7 . TRBD2 TRBV6-5 TGTGCCAGCAGTTACGCGCCTAGCGGGGGGTACGAGCAGTACTTC CASSYAPSGGYEQYF